Following are 2 T cell receptor beta chains from one sample sequenced in a study of T cell responses to AZD1222 COVID-19 vaccine. Clones were sequenced by immunoSEQ multiplex PCR, and TCRdb holds only the in-frame ones, with some missing. The table lists 120,000 to 150,000 clones, approximately 85% of them singletons. This specimen consisted of peripheral blood, obtained 28 days after the second dose of the MenACWY control vaccine. These receptors all stem from an adult who received the MenACWY meningococcal vaccine as a control.

The chain couples TRBV3-1 (or the pseudogene TRBV3-2) to TRBJ1-3, with 12 bases lining up with TRBD1. The CDR3 length is 18 residues. V shed 3 bases, J shed 0 bases, and the junction held 6 bases outside the gene matches. Germline CDR1 and CDR2: LGHDT and YNNKEL (reference sequence). The CDR3 loop reads CASSHWGTGGHSGNTIYF. In DNA form, the CDR3 reads TGTGCCAGCAGCCATTGGGGGACAGGGGGCCACTCTGGAAACACCATATATTTT.

The CDR3 loop reads CSVEYSDRVRDTEAFF. Written as DNA, the CDR3 is TGCAGCGTTGAGTACTCTGACAGGGTTAGGGACACTGAAGCTTTCTTT. The gene calls are TRBV29-1 and TRBJ1-1; 7 bases are shared with TRBD1. CDR1 is SQVTM and CDR2 is ANQGSEA in the germline V gene. The CDR3 contains 16 residues. V was pared by 3 bases and J by 3 bases, with 13 bases of the junction left unmatched. Full variable domain (missing parts from reference TRBV29-1 and TRBJ1-1): SAVISQKPSRDICQRGTSLTIQCQVDSQVTMMFWYRQQPGQSLTLIATANQGSEATYESGFVIDKFPISRPNLTFSTLTVSNMSPEDSSIYLCSVEYSDRVRDTEAFFGQGTRLTVV.